Listed below are T cell receptor beta chains from one sample, sequenced in a study of blood T cells in healthy people across ages. TCRdb re-called the 5' RACE reads with MiXCR, one entry per CDR3 protein. The sample has 800,000 or so distinct CDR3 sequences, about 62% seen once. Sequenced: blood. The receptors come from a young man in good health. Both conserved end residues are part of each CDR3. The order of the fields is CDR3 protein, CDR3 DNA, D gene, V gene, J gene, clone size, CDR3 length. A D gene is named only where the DNA matches it firmly. Clone size is not always given. Where it is, it says once, few, many or a class for expanded clones.

CSVHPTGASTDTQYF	TGCAGCGTTCACCCAACCGGTGCTAGCACAGATACGCAGTATTTT	.	TRBV29-1	TRBJ2-3	many	15
CASNTGGSSYGYTF	TGTGCCAGCAATACAGGGGGATCTAGCTATGGCTACACCTTC	TRBD1	TRBV27	TRBJ1-2	once	14
CAWNNGVSYNEQFF	TGTGCCTGGAATAATGGCGTCTCCTACAATGAGCAGTTCTTC	.	TRBV30	TRBJ2-1	.	14
CASSVPLGGSPYEQYF	TGTGCCAGCAGCGTCCCCCTGGGAGGCAGCCCATACGAGCAGTACTTC	.	TRBV7-2	TRBJ2-7	.	16
CASRPLSVGHHGYTF	TGTGCCAGCAGACCCCTCTCGGTAGGCCATCATGGCTACACCTTC	.	TRBV28	TRBJ1-2	.	15
CAISESLQGFYEQYF	TGTGCCATCAGTGAGTCGTTACAGGGGTTCTACGAGCAGTACTTC	TRBD1	TRBV10-3	TRBJ2-7	.	15
CASGMKIGQGAEAFF	TGCGCCAGCGGCATGAAAATTGGACAGGGGGCTGAAGCTTTCTTT	TRBD1	TRBV4-1	TRBJ1-1	.	15
CSVVVFLGDPQNIQYF	TGCAGCGTTGTGGTCTTTTTAGGGGACCCCCAAAACATTCAGTACTTC	.	TRBV29-1	TRBJ2-4	few	16
CASSSRDRMSTDTQYF	TGTGCCAGCAGCTCAAGGGACAGGATGTCCACAGATACGCAGTATTTT	TRBD1	TRBV7-2	TRBJ2-3	.	16
CASSFRWGELFF	TGTGCCAGCAGTTTTCGATGGGGGGAGCTGTTTTTT	.	TRBV27	TRBJ2-2	.	12
CASSTSRGMETQYF	TGTGCCAGCAGTACCTCCAGGGGTATGGAGACCCAGTACTTC	.	TRBV6-5	TRBJ2-5	.	14
CASSYYPDPSYNEQFF	TGTGCCAGCAGTTACTACCCGGACCCCTCCTACAATGAGCAGTTCTTC	.	TRBV6-6	TRBJ2-1	.	16
CATTGTYEQYF	TGTGCCACCACAGGGACCTACGAGCAGTACTTC	.	TRBV10-3	TRBJ2-7	.	11
CASGNPGELFF	TGCGCCAGCGGTAATCCCGGGGAGCTGTTTTTT	.	TRBV5-1	TRBJ2-2	.	11
CASSFEPTRETQYF	TGCGCCAGCAGCTTCGAACCAACACGGGAGACCCAGTACTTC	.	TRBV5-1	TRBJ2-5	.	14
CASSVAPGVGEQYF	TGTGCCAGCAGCGTAGCTCCAGGGGTGGGCGAGCAGTACTTC	.	TRBV9	TRBJ2-7	.	14